These 18 T cell receptor beta chains came from one sample sequenced in a study of CD8+CD57+ T cells in acquired aplastic anemia. CDR3 and TCR beta VDJ profiling relied on genomic DNA as the template. TCRdb used MiXCR to reprocess the reads, holding one entry per CDR3 protein. This sample yields a few hundred thousand distinct CDR3 sequences, of which less than 35% are seen a single time; roughly 0.89% belongs to the top ten. Selection for sequencing was limited to patients who had shown CD8+CD57+ cell expansion by flow cytometry. The sequenced material came from sorted CD4+, CD8+, or CD8+CD57+ T cells (not recorded which) from PBMCs. The source is a human donor with aplastic anemia.

This clonotype has ten or more counts. V and J are TRBV15 and TRBJ2-3; D is perhaps TRBD1 (6 bases). The CDR3 loop spans 15 amino acids. Germline V gene sequence: CDR1 LNHNV, CDR2 YYDKDF (reference sequence). With 0 bases removed from V and 6 bases from J, the gap between germline ends came to 13 bases. The chain's CDR3 is CATSRDRGTRDTQYF. The DNA for the CDR3 is TGTGCCACCAGCAGAGATAGGGGGACAAGGGATACGCAGTATTTT.

As to this clonotype: One base away lies a much larger clone, so this may be a sequencing read error. This chain uses TRBV6-1 with TRBJ1-5, with D uncertain. Germline CDR1 is MNHNS and CDR2 is SASEGT. The V and J ends lost 8 bases and 9 bases respectively, with 8 bases between them. This CDR3 comprises 10 residues. The CDR3 DNA sequence: TGTGCCAGCTGTGCGTCGCCCCAGCATTTT. Translation: CASCASPQHF.

The chain uses TRBV20-1 and TRBJ2-5; weak D call: TRBD2 (6 bases). V was shortened by 3 bases and J by 7 bases, with 24 bases between the two germline ends. The CDR3 has 16 residues. Germline V gives CDR1 DFQATT, CDR2 SNEGSKA (reference sequence). For the CDR3, the DNA is TGCAGTGCTAGGCTGGTGTCAGGGAGGTCCGGTGGGACCCAGTACTTC. It translates to CSARLVSGRSGGTQYF.

This clonotype was detected many times. The chain recombines TRBV7-9 with TRBJ1-2; D unclear. Deletions cut 4 bases from V and 4 bases from J, with 13 bases between. Per germline, CDR1 SEHNR and CDR2 FQNEAQ (reference sequence). The CDR3 consists of 14 residues. The CDR3 DNA sequence: TGTGCCAGCAGCTCAGGATTCAACTCCTATGGCTACACCTTC. This codes for CASSSGFNSYGYTF.

This clonotype has a handful of counts. The chain is built from TRBV3-1 and TRBJ2-7; possibly TRBD1 or TRBD2 for D (5 bases each). The V end lost 5 bases, the J end lost 6 bases, and 23 bases lay between the germline ends. There are 16 residues in the CDR3. From germline, CDR1 is LGHDT and CDR2 YNNKEL (reference sequence). Written as DNA, the CDR3 is TGTGCCAGCAGCACTTTCCGGGACCCCCCAATCCGCGAGCAGTACTTC. Its translation is CASSTFRDPPIREQYF.

The V call is TRBV19, the J call TRBJ1-2; possible D gene TRBD1, 5 bases. Trimming took off 6 bases at V and 2 bases at J, with 19 bases between the two ends. Germline CDR1 reads LNHDA; CDR2 reads SQIVND (reference sequence). The CDR3 extends over 16 amino acids. CDR3 bases: TGTGCCAGTAGGGGGCTCGAACTCCGGCTAAACTATGGCTACACCTTC. Its protein is CASRGLELRLNYGYTF. Variable domain in full (rest from reference TRBV19 and TRBJ1-2): DGGITQSPKYLFRKEGQNVTLSCEQNLNHDAMYWYRQDPGQGLRLIYYSQIVNDFQKGDIAEGYSVSREKKESFPLTVTSAQKNPTAFYLCASRGLELRLNYGYTFGSGTRLTVV.

This clonotype was recorded at least ten times. This rearrangement joins TRBV2 to TRBJ1-2; no firm D call. This CDR3 comprises 15 residues. The V gene lost 6 bases and the J gene lost 3 bases, with 17 bases spanning the gap. The germline CDR1 and CDR2 sequences are SNHLY and FYNNEI. The CDR3 spells CASSSPSSGYYGYTF. CDR3 bases: TGTGCCAGCAGCTCCCCCTCGTCGGGTTACTATGGCTACACCTTC.

The chain is built from TRBV20-1 and TRBJ2-2, with 12 bases fitting TRBD2. Germline lookup yields CDR1 DFQATT and CDR2 SNEGSKA (reference sequence). This CDR3 comprises 13 residues. V lost 6 bases to trimming and J lost 5 bases; unmatched junction nucleotides: 1. The CDR3 DNA reads as TGCAGTGCCACTAGCGGGGGGACCGGGGAGCTGTTTTTT. Translated: CSATSGGTGELFF.

As for this clonotype: An end of the junction does not agree with germline; a read error may underlie this. The chain carries TRBV19 and TRBJ1-5, with TRBD1 identical over 8 bases. The germline V gene has CDR1 LNHDA and CDR2 SQIVND (reference sequence). The CDR3 contains 16 residues. The CDR3 region is CACSFGTGDSNQPQHF. CDR3 nucleotides: TGTGCCTGTAGTTTTGGGACAGGCGATAGCAATCAGCCCCAGCATTTT. Drawing the rest from reference TRBV19 and TRBJ1-5, the complete variable domain is DGGITQSPKYLFRKEGQNVTLSCEQNLNHDAMYWYRQDPGQGLRLIYYSQIVNDFQKGDIAEGYSVSREKKESFPLTVTSAQKNPTAFYLCACSFGTGDSNQPQHFGDGTRLSIL.

There are a few counts of this clonotype. The chain joins TRBV7-2 to TRBJ2-2, with TRBD2 matching over 8 bases. The junction had 8 bases not matched to a gene; V was cut back by 5 bases and J by 6 bases. The CDR3 has 15 residues. The germline CDR1 and CDR2 sequences are SGHTA and FQGNSA. Here the CDR3 DNA reads TGTGCCAGCAGCCCAGGACTAGCCGTATCCGGGGAGCTGTTTTTT. This sequence encodes CASSPGLAVSGELFF.

This clonotype was found many times. V and J are TRBV20-1 and TRBJ1-3; unclear D gene. Germline CDR1 DFQATT, CDR2 SNEGSKA (reference sequence). Between the trimmed V and J ends, which lost 6 bases and 0 bases, there was a span of 12 bases. This CDR3 has 14 residues. The CDR3: CSATRPGSGNTIYF. DNA of the CDR3: TGCAGTGCAACTAGGCCGGGCTCTGGAAACACCATATATTTT.

The V call is TRBV15, the J call TRBJ2-3, with 7 bases matching TRBD1. Per germline, CDR1 LNHNV and CDR2 YYDKDF (reference sequence). V was pared by 5 bases and J by 6 bases, with 8 bases of the junction left unmatched. This CDR3 has 14 residues. Here the CDR3 reads CATSDRQGGDTQYF. The CDR3 DNA reads as TGTGCCACCAGCGATCGACAGGGTGGGGATACGCAGTATTTT.

The rearrangement joins TRBV19 to TRBJ2-7; D not certain. Per germline, CDR1 LNHDA and CDR2 SQIVND (reference sequence). This CDR3 has 12 residues. V dropped 9 bases and J dropped 6 bases, with 15 bases sitting between them. The CDR3: CASSTGQPEQYF. The CDR3 coding sequence is TGTGCCAGCAGCACCGGGCAGCCCGAGCAGTACTTC. Complete variable domain (other parts from reference TRBV19 and TRBJ2-7): DGGITQSPKYLFRKEGQNVTLSCEQNLNHDAMYWYRQDPGQGLRLIYYSQIVNDFQKGDIAEGYSVSREKKESFPLTVTSAQKNPTAFYLCASSTGQPEQYFGPGTRLTVT.

This clonotype was seen a few times. The chain combines TRBV30 with TRBJ1-6, with TRBD1 matching 8 bases. Trimming at V came to 4 bases and at J to 8 bases, leaving 4 bases not matched to a gene. The CDR3 loop spans 13 amino acids. The germline gives CDR1 GTSNPN, CDR2 SVGIG (reference sequence). This CDR3 reads CAWTDRGDSPLHF. DNA of the CDR3: TGTGCCTGGACAGACAGGGGAGATTCACCCCTCCACTTT.

Regarding this clonotype: This sequence may be a read error, since a much larger clone differs from it by one base. A read error is likely, as this CDR3 ends without the conserved phenylalanine or tryptophan. The chain uses TRBV29-1 and TRBJ2-5; 7 bases agree with TRBD2. The germline gives CDR1 SQVTM, CDR2 ANQGSEA. CDR3 length: 15 amino acids. J gave up 7 bases and V 3 bases, and 14 bases lay outside the gene matches. The CDR3 DNA sequence: TGCAGCGTTGACCGAGGGGATAGCGGGTATGGGACCCAGTACCTC. Translation gives CSVDRGDSGYGTQYL.

Many counts were recorded for this clonotype. The V gene is TRBV19, the J gene TRBJ2-7; no definite D call. V dropped 3 bases and J dropped 1 base, with 10 bases sitting between them. Germline CDR1 is LNHDA and CDR2 is SQIVND (reference sequence). This CDR3 region has 14 residues. The CDR3 region has the DNA TGTGCCAGTAGTATCAGAAATGGGTCCTACGAGCAGTACTTC. It translates to CASSIRNGSYEQYF.

This clonotype appeared many times. The chain joins TRBV5-1 to TRBJ2-7; D remains unclear. Germline V gene data show CDR1 as SGHRS and CDR2 as YFSETQ. The CDR3 is 12 amino acids. V was pared by 0 bases and J by 7 bases, with 8 bases between. CDR3 amino acids: CASSLVMEEQYF. CDR3 sequence (DNA): TGCGCCAGCAGCTTGGTTATGGAGGAGCAGTACTTC.

V usage is TRBV5-1 and J usage is TRBJ2-1; D uncertain. Germline V CDR1 and CDR2: SGHRS, YFSETQ. V was shortened by 4 bases and J by 6 bases, with 8 bases between the two germline ends. This CDR3 is built from 12 residues. CDR3 sequence: CASSATFNEQFF. The CDR3 DNA is TGCGCCAGCAGCGCCACATTCAATGAGCAGTTCTTC.